This TCR beta chain was recorded in a study of shared clonotypes between healthy human individuals. Trimming shortened V by 5 bases and J by 4 bases, and 12 bases separated the two germline ends. This CDR3 contains 15 residues. To note about this clone: The antigen remains unidentified.

Method: immunoSEQ multiplex PCR; TCRdb's copy keeps in-frame clones and lacks some. The sample yields 1.6 million or so clones, approximately 96% seen once. Findings of the study overall: Estimated richness was generally greater in naive than memory subsets. Having only a few donors restricted how much genetic and exposure-history diversity was captured. Approximately 5.1% was the fraction of naive CD4 clonotypes found shared across a few donors.

The clonotype was recovered from a man aged 25-45 years in good health. The V gene is TRBV7-1, the J gene TRBJ2-6; D unresolved. TRBV7-1 is an open reading frame whose function is uncertain. Material for sequencing was naive CD4+ T cells sorted from blood. The subset denotes: CD45RA+ positively selected. CDR3 region: CASSHAERGANVLTF. The CDR3 DNA is TGTGCCAGCAGCCACGCCGAGAGGGGGGCCAACGTCCTGACTTTC.